A selection of T cell receptor beta chains follows, all from one sample in a study of blood T cell dynamics during melanoma immunotherapy. Generated by immunoSEQ multiplex PCR, the TCRdb table keeps only in-frame clones and is missing some. The sample has some 4,300 clones; around 81% are singletons. The sequenced sample was blood, obtained from a patient treated with checkpoint blockade. These receptors were taken from a human donor with melanoma. The conserved cysteine and the conserved F or W are not part of the CDR3 here.

v_gene	len	j_gene	CDR3aa
TRBV6-5	13	TRBJ1-4	ASSSRTIRQEKLF
TRBV5-4	12	TRBJ2-7	ASSVGGAIYEQY
TRBV28	13	TRBJ2-3	ASSYTGRGTDTQY
TRBV6-1	13	TRBJ1-1	ASSEPGWGNAEAF
TRBV11-3	13	TRBJ2-5	ASSNGAGPQETQY
TRBV7-9	11	TRBJ2-3	ASSLAETDTQY
TRBV5-1	14	TRBJ2-7	ASRNGPVTGEYEQY
TRBV6-1	11	TRBJ1-1	ASGNAVNTEAF
TRBV27	13	TRBJ1-2	ASSLYRDTNYGYT
TRBV2	12	TRBJ2-5	ASSEALQGGTQY
TRBV14	11	TRBJ2-2	ASSLLASGELF
TRBV6-6	10	TRBJ1-1	ASRRGNTEAF
TRBV14	13	TRBJ1-1	ASSPRDRGLTEAF
TRBV5-1	12	TRBJ1-2	ASSPTVTNYGYT
TRBV5-1	13	TRBJ1-1	ASSWALRPDAEAF
TRBV29-1	12	TRBJ1-1	SAVGDRGITEAF
TRBV5-1	10	TRBJ2-5	ASSLSGETQY
TRBV5-4	13	NA	ASSLAGGPSYEQY
TRBV11-3	14	TRBJ1-2	ASSLEGRAANYGYT
TRBV11-2	16	TRBJ1-3	ASSLEPGQVSSGNTIY
TRBV27	14	TRBJ1-6	ASSRLPSGGYSPLH
TRBV5-6	12	TRBJ2-1	ASSWGRNYNEQF
TRBV11-3	13	TRBJ2-1	ASSLVAGGLLEQF
TRBV5-1	14	TRBJ2-7	ASRPGGLADSYEQY
TRBV7-9	11	TRBJ1-1	ASSLRGNTEAF
TRBV4-3	16	TRBJ1-2	ASSQDYAGAEFFYGYT
TRBV5-5	9	TRBJ1-1	ASSSNRIAF
TRBV18	12	TRBJ1-4	ASSPRGIGEKLF
TRBV6-1	12	TRBJ1-1	ASSTSLLNTEAF
TRBV10-3	12	TRBJ1-6	ASRYSTYNSPLH
TRBV11-3	12	TRBJ1-1	ASSSTGEGTEAF
TRBV11-2	11	TRBJ1-5	ASSLDVNQPQH
TRBV2	13	TRBJ2-7	ASTVDRGGSYEQY
TRBV6-1	14	TRBJ2-1	ASSEAPTHTQNEQF
TRBV5-1	11	TRBJ2-3	ASSSPPGDTQY
TRBV4-1	16	TRBJ1-3	ASSQGPPPQGTGNTIY
TRBV19	11	TRBJ2-6	ASNEAGANVLT
TRBV9	14	TRBJ2-3	ASSALAGASTDTQY
TRBV27	10	TRBJ1-1	ASSFTATEAF
TRBV29-1	11	TRBJ1-4	SVVDGTNEKLF
TRBV11-2	13	TRBJ1-2	ASSAPGTGAYGYT
TRBV5-1	13	TRBJ1-1	ASSADPGTATEAF
TRBV9	11	TRBJ2-1	ASSGGSGVEQF
TRBV10-3	9	TRBJ2-7	AISDLDEQY
TRBV27	14	TRBJ2-1	ASSFGGREDYNEQF
TRBV5-4	13	TRBJ2-5	ASTNRGGVGETQY
TRBV7-7	13	TRBJ2-5	ASSSTLAGVETQY
TRBV7-2	9	TRBJ2-7	ASSLQGHQY
TRBV19	13	TRBJ2-3	ASSVTGGPQDTQY
TRBV6-5	13	TRBJ1-1	ASSYGRTGGTEAF
TRBV5-6	11	TRBJ1-2	ASSLGTPYGYT
TRBV12-5	13	TRBJ2-1	ASGLWDPNFNEQF
TRBV19	16	TRBJ2-5	ASSQLVPGQGKRETQY
TRBV5-8	12	TRBJ1-2	ASSHGTGAYGYT
TRBV29-1	12	TRBJ2-2	SVVWGQTTGELF
TRBV7-2	12	TRBJ1-1	ASSTQGGDTEAF
TRBV15	11	TRBJ1-6	ATTPERGSPLH
TRBV27	11	TRBJ1-5	ASGGGYNQPQH
TRBV5-1	10	TRBJ1-1	ASSFSDTEAF
TRBV5-1	12	TRBJ2-5	ASSTGGSQETQY